These T cell receptor beta chains were read from a single sample in a study of T cells after yellow fever vaccination. From the 5' RACE reads, TCRdb called clonotypes with MiXCR, one entry per CDR3 protein. The sample has just under 600,000 distinct CDR3 sequences, approximately 12% seen once. Here the sequenced sample was PBMCs, taken on the day of the yellow fever booster vaccination. Source of these receptors: a man under 40 who received the YFV17D yellow fever vaccine. CDR3s include the opening cysteine and the closing phenylalanine or tryptophan. Some rows have no size entry. The others give once, few or many, or a class for an expanded clone.

j_call | v_call | clone_size | cdr3_aa
TRBJ2-7 | TRBV4-3 | few | CASSQDLVRWQESYEQYF
TRBJ2-4 | TRBV6-5 | once | CASSYRYSRGLAKNIQYF
TRBJ2-1 | TRBV12-3/TRBV12-4 | - | CASSLLGNYNEQFF
TRBJ1-6 | TRBV5-1 | - | CASSLEGPYNSPLHF
TRBJ2-6 | TRBV4-3 | - | CASSPVAAPSGANVLTF
TRBJ2-5 | TRBV27 | - | CASRNRLAGDETQYF
TRBJ2-1 | TRBV6-5 | - | CASSYVGSEQFF
TRBJ2-6 | TRBV12-3/TRBV12-4 | few | CASSMVVPSGANVLTF
TRBJ2-7 | TRBV4-2 | few | CASSQIPSYEQYF
TRBJ2-7 | TRBV7-2 | few | CASSLQGSIDEQYF
TRBJ2-1 | TRBV7-3 | - | CASSRGLGGNEQFF
TRBJ2-1 | TRBV6-2/TRBV6-3 | few | CASSKPRGPTNEQFF
TRBJ2-7 | TRBV7-2 | - | CASATASGASYEQYF
TRBJ1-6 | TRBV21-1 | many | CASSTTPKMAPSSYNSPLHF
TRBJ2-1 | TRBV29-1 | - | CSAGGDEQFF
TRBJ1-2 | TRBV20-1 | - | CSAELLTIYGYTF
TRBJ2-7 | TRBV29-1 | once | CSVPGTNTYEQYF
TRBJ1-6 | TRBV5-1 | few | CASSLEAGTGPSPLHF
TRBJ2-5 | TRBV6-2/TRBV6-3 | - | CASCPKRRQETQYF
TRBJ2-2 | TRBV15 | few | CATPRGYANTGELFF
TRBJ2-3 | TRBV27 | - | CASSSYRDRGTDTQYF
TRBJ1-1 | TRBV10-3 | - | CAISSEGNTEAFF
TRBJ2-7 | TRBV14 | - | CASSLNHPGLNHISF
TRBJ2-1 | TRBV7-2 | - | CASSSSGIWNEQFF
TRBJ2-7 | TRBV5-1 | - | CASSFGTQGLSEQYF
TRBJ2-7 | TRBV5-1 | many | CASSLEAGAYEQYF
TRBJ2-7 | TRBV4-2 | few | CASSPSGLATSYEQYF
TRBJ2-1 | TRBV7-2 | - | CASSPGTSGRLYNEQFF
TRBJ2-7 | TRBV12-3/TRBV12-4 | - | CASSLGGAGVGEPYF
TRBJ2-2 | TRBV27 | - | CASSSPGLVGSGELFF
TRBJ2-1 | TRBV3-1 | few | CASSQVRLQYNEQFF
TRBJ2-5 | TRBV7-2 | many | CASSPTGRYQETQYF
TRBJ2-2 | TRBV12-3/TRBV12-4 | - | CASSWVANTGELFF
TRBJ2-1 | TRBV5-1 | few | CASSLNTGEQFF
TRBJ2-1 | TRBV12-3/TRBV12-4 | few | CASSHGGGEEQFF
TRBJ2-7 | TRBV28 | few | CASSLLWEKKYEQYF
TRBJ1-3 | TRBV5-8 | many | CASSLGTAGNTIYF
TRBJ1-4 | TRBV12-3/TRBV12-4 | few | CASSLGPSKLFF
TRBJ1-5 | TRBV7-9 | - | CASSPDDQPQHF
TRBJ2-1 | TRBV6-2/TRBV6-3 | - | CASSQAREQFF
TRBJ1-2 | TRBV5-4 | once | CASSKAGTNGYTF
TRBJ2-6 | TRBV7-2 | - | CACRIQGTGANVLTF
TRBJ2-3 | TRBV20-1 | - | CSARRDSDTQYF
TRBJ1-6 | TRBV5-4 | few | CASSLPHDSPLHF
TRBJ2-5 | TRBV19 | many | CASSRSSVETQYF
TRBJ1-4 | TRBV27 | - | CASSISGQEKLFF
TRBJ2-5 | TRBV12-3/TRBV12-4 | many | CASSSRGQETQYF
TRBJ2-7 | TRBV7-2 | few | CASSLDSGNGREQYF
TRBJ2-7 | TRBV9 | few | CASSVGRTGLYEQYF
TRBJ1-1 | TRBV18 | - | CASSPFPEGTEAFF
TRBJ1-4 | TRBV5-1 | few | CASSLGVTNEKLFF
TRBJ2-7 | TRBV20-1 | - | CSTDRGSHEQYF
TRBJ2-5 | TRBV27 | few | CASSLTQGALSYF
TRBJ2-5 | TRBV9 | few | CASSFSGGLVQETQYF